Below, 20 T cell receptor beta chains from the same sample are listed, as sequenced in a study of blood T cells in healthy people across ages. It was with a sample-barcoded 5' primer and a J-beta primer mix that a second PCR of about 7 to 12 cycles was run. MiXCR, run by TCRdb on the 5' RACE reads, gives a single entry per CDR3 protein. The sample lists over 550,000 distinct CDR3 sequences; 25% to 35% were seen once. Sequencing input: blood. Receptors were obtained from a woman aged 80 or over in good health.

The chain links TRBV5-1 to TRBJ2-1; D may be TRBD1 (5 bases). Between the trimmed V and J ends, which lost 0 bases and 9 bases, there was a span of 13 bases. Germline values: CDR1 SGHRS, CDR2 YFSETQ. This CDR3 contains 14 residues. CDR3 sequence reads: CASSLDAGWGEQFF. The CDR3 bases are TGCGCCAGCAGCTTGGATGCAGGGTGGGGTGAGCAGTTCTTC.

This clonotype has a count of ten or more. The genes are TRBV28 and TRBJ2-7; TRBD2 agrees at 10 bases. Trimming took 3 bases from V and 3 from J; bases not matched to a gene: 14. Germline V gives CDR1 MDHEN, CDR2 SYDVKM. The length of the CDR3 is 18 residues. This CDR3 reads CASSLPSGSYNLNYEQYF. Here the CDR3 DNA reads TGTGCCAGCAGTTTGCCTAGCGGGAGTTATAACCTTAACTACGAGCAGTACTTC.

As to this clonotype: The CDR3 does not end in the conserved phenylalanine or tryptophan, so this is likely a read error. This rearrangement joins TRBV20-1 to TRBJ1-2, with 8 bases fitting TRBD1. This CDR3 contains 17 residues. Germline V lookup: CDR1 DFQATT, CDR2 SNEGSKA (reference sequence). V lost 1 base, J lost 4 bases, and 14 bases stayed unmatched. The CDR3 DNA sequence: TGCAGTGCTAGAGTTCCGGGACAGGAGATTCGGGGCTATGGCTACACCTGC. This translates into CSARVPGQEIRGYGYTC.

Here the CDR3 reads CASSLNRAGDTEAFF. Written as DNA, the CDR3 is TGTGCCAGCAGCTTAAACAGGGCCGGGGACACTGAAGCTTTCTTT. This chain joins TRBV7-6 and TRBJ1-1; maybe TRBD1 (6 bases). There are 15 residues in the CDR3. The ends were cut back, 2 bases at V and 3 bases at J, with 13 bases in the middle. Germline V lookup: CDR1 SGHVS, CDR2 FNYEAQ.

The sample holds one count of this clonotype. J is TRBJ2-2 and V is TRBV5-1, with a possible D match to TRBD1 (6 bases). Germline V gene lookup returns CDR1 SGHRS and CDR2 YFSETQ. The CDR3 runs 14 residues. Trimming cost V 4 bases and J 6 bases, with 13 bases left between them. CDR3 bases: TGCGCCAGCAGCCCCGAACAGGGTGCCGGGGAGCTGTTTTTT. This translates into CASSPEQGAGELFF.

V usage is TRBV12-3 or TRBV12-4 and J usage is TRBJ2-3; unclear D gene. V lost 6 bases and J 0 bases, leaving 16 bases between the germline ends. The CDR3 totals 16 residues. The CDR3 DNA reads TGTGCCAGCAGCCTAGACGGGCAGTTGAGCACAGATACGCAGTATTTT. This sequence encodes CASSLDGQLSTDTQYF.

To note about this clonotype: This sequence may be a read error, since a much larger clone differs from it by one base. Since the CDR3 does not end with the conserved phenylalanine or tryptophan, this likely comes from a read error. This chain uses TRBV9 with TRBJ2-5; TRBD1 matches at 7 bases. This CDR3 is built from 14 residues. Losses at the gene ends were 2 bases for V and 1 base for J; bases not matched to a gene: 2. Germline CDR1 reads SGDLS; CDR2 reads YYNGEE. This CDR3 reads CASSVGTAQETQYV. Written as DNA, the CDR3 is TGTGCCAGCAGCGTGGGGACAGCCCAAGAGACCCAGTACGTC.

In the case of this clonotype: A read error is possible here, since a much larger clone lies one base away. The chain couples TRBV20-1 to TRBJ2-7, with a weak D call TRBD1 (6 bases). There are 14 residues in the CDR3. The germline gives CDR1 DFQATT, CDR2 SNEGSKA (reference sequence). The CDR3 reads CGASGAIGAYEQYF. The CDR3, as DNA: TGCGGTGCCTCAGGGGCCATAGGGGCCTACGAGCAGTACTTC.

On this clonotype: Relative to the germline gene, one junction end is altered; a read error may explain this. This rearrangement joins TRBV4-1 to TRBJ2-1, with a weak D call TRBD2 (6 bases). CDR3 length: 16 residues. The germline gives CDR1 MGHRA, CDR2 YSYEKL. The CDR3 here is CASSPVGTPSYNEQFF. CDR3 bases: TGCGCCAGTAGCCCCGTCGGGACTCCGTCTTACAATGAGCAGTTCTTC.

This clonotype was detected ten times or more. The gene calls are TRBV2 and TRBJ1-2; D not resolved. Germline V gives CDR1 SNHLY, CDR2 FYNNEI. The CDR3 is made up of 13 amino acids. The V end lost 3 bases, the J end lost 3 bases, and 8 bases lay between the germline ends. CDR3 coding DNA: TGTGCCAGCAGTGATCAGGAGGACTATGGCTACACCTTC. It translates to CASSDQEDYGYTF.

In this sample, this clonotype turned up once. The rearrangement uses TRBV7-9 and TRBJ1-2, with a possible D match to TRBD1 (5 bases). The CDR3 length is 14 residues. Germline loops: CDR1 SEHNR, CDR2 FQNEAQ (reference sequence). The V and J ends lost 5 bases and 2 bases respectively, with 12 bases between them. The CDR3 sequence is CASSPGIANYGYTF. Written as DNA, the CDR3 is TGTGCCAGCAGCCCAGGGATAGCCAACTATGGCTACACCTTC.

This clonotype was counted between two and nine times. The chain combines TRBV27 with TRBJ1-1; D is ambiguous. The V gene lost 2 bases and the J gene lost 4 bases, with 8 bases spanning the gap. CDR3 size: 13 residues. Germline values: CDR1 MNHEY, CDR2 SMNVEV (reference sequence). The CDR3 protein is CASSLTRFTEAFF. For the CDR3, the DNA is TGTGCCAGCAGTTTAACACGGTTCACTGAAGCTTTCTTT.

This clonotype was detected only a few times. The CDR3 loop reads CASSEAPGGRGGYTF. CDR3 DNA: TGTGCCAGCAGTGAAGCTCCCGGGGGCCGGGGTGGCTACACCTTC. This chain uses TRBV6-1 with TRBJ1-2; possible D gene TRBD1, 6 bases. The CDR3 is 15 residues long. The ends were cut back, 0 bases at V and 7 bases at J, with 15 bases in the middle. Germline V gene sequence: CDR1 MNHNS, CDR2 SASEGT.

Worth noting for this clonotype: A much larger clone lies one base from this, so it may be a read error. V usage is TRBV6-2 or TRBV6-3 and J usage is TRBJ2-1; D perhaps matches TRBD1 (5 bases). Germline V gene sequence: CDR1 MNHEY, CDR2 SVGEGT. The CDR3 covers 12 residues. Trimming cost V 4 bases and J 10 bases, with 11 bases left between them. The CDR3 loop reads CASSSRVREQFF. CDR3 nucleotides: TGTGCCAGCAGTTCCAGGGTTCGGGAGCAGTTCTTC.

This clonotype was observed many times. This sequence joins TRBV6-1 and TRBJ2-7; 7 bases fit TRBD2. CDR1 MNHNS and CDR2 SASEGT come from the germline V gene. The CDR3 has 13 residues. V lost 8 bases, J lost 5 bases, and 9 bases stayed unmatched. CDR3: CASGRERSHEQYF. Here the CDR3 DNA reads TGTGCCAGCGGGAGGGAAAGGTCCCACGAGCAGTACTTC.

This clonotype occurred many times. The chain has TRBV6-1 and TRBJ2-5; no definite D call. Germline lookup yields CDR1 MNHNS and CDR2 SASEGT. V lost 8 bases and J 0 bases, leaving 10 bases between the germline ends. This CDR3 has 13 amino acids. CDR3 in DNA: TGTGCCAGCGCCTACAGCTACCAAGAGACCCAGTACTTC. Amino acids: CASAYSYQETQYF.

At least ten counts were recorded for this clonotype. V gene TRBV12-5 combines with J gene TRBJ2-1; D is unclear. V lost 5 bases, J lost 8 bases, and 10 bases lay in between. The CDR3 runs 12 residues. The germline CDR1 and CDR2 sequences are LGHNT and FRNRAP. CDR3 in amino acids: CASGPKADEQFF. The CDR3 coding sequence is TGTGCTAGTGGTCCAAAGGCAGATGAGCAGTTCTTC.

This clonotype was seen only a few times. Germline and junction disagree at one end, which may indicate a read error. The CDR3 DNA is TGCAGCGTTGGGAGAGTCTACAATGGGCAGTTCTTC. Amino acid sequence: CSVGRVYNGQFF. The rearrangement links TRBV29-1 to TRBJ2-1; D call uncertain. CDR1 and CDR2 (germline): SQVTM, ANQGSEA. There are 12 residues in the CDR3.

The V gene is TRBV11-2, the J gene TRBJ1-1; perhaps TRBD1 as D (6 bases). The CDR3 has 15 amino acids. Germline CDR1 reads SGHAT; CDR2 reads FQNNGV. V lost 4 bases and J lost 0, with 12 bases in between. The CDR3 sequence is CASSYRVGMNTEAFF. The CDR3 DNA reads TGTGCCAGCAGCTACAGGGTTGGCATGAACACTGAAGCTTTCTTT.

This clonotype was recorded at least ten times. DNA of the CDR3: TGCAGTGCTAGAGATCACCAGGGTGTCTACGAGCAGTACTTC. Amino acid sequence: CSARDHQGVYEQYF. The rearrangement joins TRBV20-1 to TRBJ2-7; D perhaps matches TRBD1 (5 bases). Per the germline V gene, CDR1 is DFQATT and CDR2 is SNEGSKA (reference sequence). The CDR3 is 14 residues long. With 0 bases removed from V and 3 bases from J, the gap between germline ends came to 12 bases.